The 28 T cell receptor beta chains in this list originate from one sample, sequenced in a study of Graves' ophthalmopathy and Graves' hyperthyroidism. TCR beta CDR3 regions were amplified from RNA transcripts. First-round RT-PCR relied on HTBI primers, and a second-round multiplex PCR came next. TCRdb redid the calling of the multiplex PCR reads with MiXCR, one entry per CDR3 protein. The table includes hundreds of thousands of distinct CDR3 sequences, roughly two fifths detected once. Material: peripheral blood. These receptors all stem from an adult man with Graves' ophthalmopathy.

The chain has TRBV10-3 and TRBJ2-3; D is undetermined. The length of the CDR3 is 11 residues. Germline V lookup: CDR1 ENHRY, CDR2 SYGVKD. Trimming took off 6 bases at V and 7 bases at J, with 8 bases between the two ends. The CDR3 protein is CAISPSNTQYF. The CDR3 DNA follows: TGTGCCATCAGCCCCTCGAATACGCAGTATTTT.

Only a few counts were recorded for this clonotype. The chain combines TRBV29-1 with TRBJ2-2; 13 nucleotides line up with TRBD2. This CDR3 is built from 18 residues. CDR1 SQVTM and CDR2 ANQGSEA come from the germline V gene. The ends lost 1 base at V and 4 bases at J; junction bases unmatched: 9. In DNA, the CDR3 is TGCAGCGTTGAAGCCTGGACTAGCGGGAGAACGGGCACCGGGGAGCTGTTTTTT. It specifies CSVEAWTSGRTGTGELFF.

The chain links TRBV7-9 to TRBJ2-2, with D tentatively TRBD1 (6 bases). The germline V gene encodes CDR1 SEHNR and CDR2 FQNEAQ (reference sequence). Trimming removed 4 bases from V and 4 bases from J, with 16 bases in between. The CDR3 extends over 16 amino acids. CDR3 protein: CASSSRDKVVTGELFF. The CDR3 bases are TGTGCCAGCAGCTCCCGGGACAAAGTAGTCACCGGGGAGCTGTTTTTT.

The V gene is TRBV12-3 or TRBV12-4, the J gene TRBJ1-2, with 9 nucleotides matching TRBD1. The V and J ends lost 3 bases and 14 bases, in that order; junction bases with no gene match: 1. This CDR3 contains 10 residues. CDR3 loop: CASSLTGGTF. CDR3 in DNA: TGTGCCAGCAGTTTGACAGGGGGGACCTTC.

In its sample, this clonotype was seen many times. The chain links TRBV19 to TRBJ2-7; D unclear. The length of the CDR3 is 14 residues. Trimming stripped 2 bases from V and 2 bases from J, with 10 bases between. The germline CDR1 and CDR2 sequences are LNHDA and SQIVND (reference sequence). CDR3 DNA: TGTGCCAGTAGTATAAGTTCCCAGACCTACGAGCAGTACTTC. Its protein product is CASSISSQTYEQYF.

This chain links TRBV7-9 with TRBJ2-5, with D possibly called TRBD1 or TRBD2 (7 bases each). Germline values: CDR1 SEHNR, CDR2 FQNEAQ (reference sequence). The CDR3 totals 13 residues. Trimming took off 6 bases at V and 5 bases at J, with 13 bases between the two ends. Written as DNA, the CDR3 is TGTGCCAGCAGTTTCCAGGGGGGGGAGACCCAGTACTTC. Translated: CASSFQGGETQYF.

CDR3 residues: CASSETGTGVEKLFF. The CDR3 region has the DNA TGTGCCAGCAGCGAAACCGGGACAGGGGTTGAAAAACTGTTTTTT. The J gene is TRBJ1-4, the V gene TRBV11-2; TRBD1 matches 10 bases. The CDR3 has 15 residues. CDR1 is SGHAT and CDR2 is FQNNGV in the germline V gene. V lost 5 bases to trimming and J lost 7 bases; unmatched junction nucleotides: 7.

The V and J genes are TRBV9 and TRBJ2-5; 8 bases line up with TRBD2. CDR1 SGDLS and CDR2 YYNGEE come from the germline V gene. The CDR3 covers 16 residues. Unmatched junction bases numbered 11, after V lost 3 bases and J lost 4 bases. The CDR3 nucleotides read TGTGCCAGCAGCGCCCGAGACCGGGGGGGACGAGAGACCCAGTACTTC. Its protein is CASSARDRGGRETQYF.

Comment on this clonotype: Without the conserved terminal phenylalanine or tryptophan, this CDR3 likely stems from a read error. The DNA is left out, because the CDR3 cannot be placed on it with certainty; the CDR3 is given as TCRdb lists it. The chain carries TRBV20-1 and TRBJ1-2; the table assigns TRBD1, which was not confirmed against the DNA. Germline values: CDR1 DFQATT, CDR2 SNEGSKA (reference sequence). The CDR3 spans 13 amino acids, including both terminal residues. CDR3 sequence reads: CSAIGTGNYGYTV.

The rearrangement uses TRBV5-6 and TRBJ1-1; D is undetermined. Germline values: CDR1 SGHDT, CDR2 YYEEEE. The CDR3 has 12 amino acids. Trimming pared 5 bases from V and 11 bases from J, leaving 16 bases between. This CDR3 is CASSRTGSTAFF. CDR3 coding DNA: TGTGCCAGCAGTCGTACCGGGAGTACGGCTTTCTTT.

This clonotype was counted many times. This CDR3 is CASRETGLSQETQYF. The CDR3 DNA is TGTGCCAGCAGGGAAACAGGGCTAAGCCAAGAGACCCAGTACTTC. The gene calls are TRBV7-7 and TRBJ2-5, with D possibly matching TRBD1 (6 bases). The V and J ends lost 6 bases and 1 base respectively, with 15 bases between them. The germline V gene has CDR1 SSHAT and CDR2 FNYEAQ (reference sequence). The CDR3 contains 15 residues.

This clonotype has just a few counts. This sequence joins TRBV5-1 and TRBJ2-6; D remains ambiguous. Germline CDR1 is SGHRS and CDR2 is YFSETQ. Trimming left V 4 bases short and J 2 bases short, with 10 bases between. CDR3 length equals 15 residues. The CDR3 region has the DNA TGCGCCAGCAGCCGTCGGGCAGCTGGGGCCAACGTCCTGACTTTC. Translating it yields CASSRRAAGANVLTF.

The CDR3 DNA reads as TGTGCCAGTAGTATGGGACAGGGGCACGATGGCTACACCTTC. It codes for CASSMGQGHDGYTF. This chain links TRBV19 with TRBJ1-2, with TRBD1 identical over 10 bases. The germline gives CDR1 LNHDA, CDR2 SQIVND (reference sequence). The CDR3 spans 14 residues. V gave up 3 bases and J gave up 6 bases; unmatched junction bases: 4.

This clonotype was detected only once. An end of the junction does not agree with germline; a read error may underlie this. The CDR3 sequence is CASSQVFF. The CDR3, as DNA: TGCGCCAGCAGCCAGGTTTTCTTT. The genes are TRBV2 and TRBJ1-1; D is unresolved. CDR3 length equals 8 residues. Germline values: CDR1 SNHLY, CDR2 FYNNEI. The whole variable domain, remainder taken from reference TRBV2 and TRBJ1-1, is EPEVTQTPSHQVTQMGQEVILRCVPISNHLYFYWYRQILGQKVEFLVSFYNNEISEKSEIFDDQFSVERPDGSNFTLKIRSTKLEDSAMYFCASSQVFFGQGTRLTVV.

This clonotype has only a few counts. The DNA of the CDR3 is TGTGCCATCAGTGAGTCGGCGGGGGGGGGCCCAAACAGGGGCTCCTATGGCTACACCTTC. Translated: CAISESAGGGPNRGSYGYTF. This chain uses TRBV10-3 with TRBJ1-2; 7 bases are a match to TRBD1. The germline V gene encodes CDR1 ENHRY and CDR2 SYGVKD. V lost 0 bases and J lost 4; bases outside the gene matches: 20. This CDR3 comprises 20 residues.

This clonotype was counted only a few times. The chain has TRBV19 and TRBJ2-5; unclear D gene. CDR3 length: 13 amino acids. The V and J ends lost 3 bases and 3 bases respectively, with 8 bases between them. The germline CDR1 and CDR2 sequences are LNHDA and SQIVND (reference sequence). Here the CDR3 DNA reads TGTGCCAGTAGTATCGCAGGCAAAGAGACCCAGTACTTC. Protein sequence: CASSIAGKETQYF.

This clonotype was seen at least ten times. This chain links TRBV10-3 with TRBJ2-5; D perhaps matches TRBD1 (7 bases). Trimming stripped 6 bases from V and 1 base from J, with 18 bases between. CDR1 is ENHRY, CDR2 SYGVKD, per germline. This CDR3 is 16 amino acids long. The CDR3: CAIRPVQGGSQETQYF. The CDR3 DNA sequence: TGTGCCATCAGACCCGTGCAGGGGGGAAGCCAAGAGACCCAGTACTTC.

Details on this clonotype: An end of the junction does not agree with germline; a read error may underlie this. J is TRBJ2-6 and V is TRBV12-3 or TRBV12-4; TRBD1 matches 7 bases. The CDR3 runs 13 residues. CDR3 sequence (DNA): TGTGCCAGCACCCCGACAGGGTCAAGAACTGAAGCTTTC. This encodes CASTPTGSRTEAF.

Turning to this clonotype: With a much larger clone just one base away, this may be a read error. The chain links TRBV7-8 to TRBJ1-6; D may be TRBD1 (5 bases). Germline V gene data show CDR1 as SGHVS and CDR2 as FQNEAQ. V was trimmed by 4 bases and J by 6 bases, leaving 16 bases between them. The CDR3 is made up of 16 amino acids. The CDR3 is CASSSVGAAPNSPLHF. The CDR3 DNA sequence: TGTGCCAGCAGCTCAGTCGGGGCAGCCCCTAATTCACCCCTCCACTTT. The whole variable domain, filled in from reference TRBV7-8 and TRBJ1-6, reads GAGVSQSPRYKVAKRGQDVALRCDPISGHVSLFWYQQALGQGPEFLTYFQNEAQLDKSGLPSDRFFAERPEGSVSTLKIQRTQQEDSAVYLCASSSVGAAPNSPLHFGNGTRLTVT.

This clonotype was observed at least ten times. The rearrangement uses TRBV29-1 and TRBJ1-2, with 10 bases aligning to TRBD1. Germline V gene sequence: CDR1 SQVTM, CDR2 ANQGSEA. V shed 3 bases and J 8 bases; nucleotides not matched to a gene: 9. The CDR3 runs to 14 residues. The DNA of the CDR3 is TGCAGCGTTGATAGGGGACAGGGGATGAGAGGCTACACCTTC. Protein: CSVDRGQGMRGYTF.

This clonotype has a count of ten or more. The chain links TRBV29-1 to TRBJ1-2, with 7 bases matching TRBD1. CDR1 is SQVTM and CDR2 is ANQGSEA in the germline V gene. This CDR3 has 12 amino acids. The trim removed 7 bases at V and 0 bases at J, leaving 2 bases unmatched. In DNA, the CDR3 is TGCAGCGGGGGACAGTCTAACTATGGCTACACCTTC. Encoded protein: CSGGQSNYGYTF.

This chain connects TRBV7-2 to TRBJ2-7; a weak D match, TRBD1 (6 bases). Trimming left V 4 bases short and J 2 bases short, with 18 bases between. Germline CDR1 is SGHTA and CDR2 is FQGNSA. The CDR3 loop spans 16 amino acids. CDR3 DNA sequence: TGTGCCAGCAGCTCTGCCCGGACAGTCCCTGCCTACGAGCAGTACTTC. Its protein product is CASSSARTVPAYEQYF.

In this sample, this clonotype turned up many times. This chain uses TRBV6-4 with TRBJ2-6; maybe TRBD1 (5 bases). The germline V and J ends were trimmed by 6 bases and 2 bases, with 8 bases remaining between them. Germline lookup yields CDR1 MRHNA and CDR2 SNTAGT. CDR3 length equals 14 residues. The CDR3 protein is CASRAGTGANVLTF. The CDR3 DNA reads TGTGCCAGCAGAGCAGGGACTGGGGCCAACGTCCTGACTTTC.

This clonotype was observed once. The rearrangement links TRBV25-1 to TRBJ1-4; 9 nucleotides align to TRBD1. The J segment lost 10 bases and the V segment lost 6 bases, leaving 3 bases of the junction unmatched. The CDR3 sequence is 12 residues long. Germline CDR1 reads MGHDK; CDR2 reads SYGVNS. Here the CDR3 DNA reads TGTGCCAGCAGAGACAGGGGGGTAAAACTGTTTTTT. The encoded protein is CASRDRGVKLFF. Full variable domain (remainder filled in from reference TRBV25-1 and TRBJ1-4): EADIYQTPRYLVIGTGKKITLECSQTMGHDKMYWYQQDPGMELHLIHYSYGVNSTEKGDLSSESTVSRIRTEHFPLTLESARPSHTSQYLCASRDRGVKLFFGSGTQLSVL.

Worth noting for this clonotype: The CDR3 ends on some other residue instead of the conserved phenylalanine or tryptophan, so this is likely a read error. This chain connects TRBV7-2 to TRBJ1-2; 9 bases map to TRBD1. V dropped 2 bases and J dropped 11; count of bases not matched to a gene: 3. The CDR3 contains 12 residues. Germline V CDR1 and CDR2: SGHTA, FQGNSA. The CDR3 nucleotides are TGTGCCAGCAGCTTAACCGGGACAGGGTACACCTAC. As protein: CASSLTGTGYTY.

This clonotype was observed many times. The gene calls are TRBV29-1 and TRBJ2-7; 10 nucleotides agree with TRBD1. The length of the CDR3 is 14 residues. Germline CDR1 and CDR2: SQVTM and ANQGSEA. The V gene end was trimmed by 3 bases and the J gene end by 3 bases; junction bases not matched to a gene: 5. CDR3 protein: CSVEDRDRGYEQYF. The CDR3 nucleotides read TGCAGCGTTGAGGACCGGGACAGGGGCTACGAGCAGTACTTC.

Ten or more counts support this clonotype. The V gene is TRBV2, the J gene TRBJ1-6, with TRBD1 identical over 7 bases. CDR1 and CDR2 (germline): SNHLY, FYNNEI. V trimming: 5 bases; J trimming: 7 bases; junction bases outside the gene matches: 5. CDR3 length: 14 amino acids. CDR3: CASSRDRKNSPLHF. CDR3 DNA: TGTGCCAGCAGTCGGGACAGAAAAAATTCACCCCTCCACTTT.

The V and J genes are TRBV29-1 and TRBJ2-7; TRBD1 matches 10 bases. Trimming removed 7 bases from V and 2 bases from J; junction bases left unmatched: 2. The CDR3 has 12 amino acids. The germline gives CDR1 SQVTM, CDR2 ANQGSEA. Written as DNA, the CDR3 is TGCAGCGGGACAGGGGGTCCCTACGAGCAGTACTTC. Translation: CSGTGGPYEQYF.